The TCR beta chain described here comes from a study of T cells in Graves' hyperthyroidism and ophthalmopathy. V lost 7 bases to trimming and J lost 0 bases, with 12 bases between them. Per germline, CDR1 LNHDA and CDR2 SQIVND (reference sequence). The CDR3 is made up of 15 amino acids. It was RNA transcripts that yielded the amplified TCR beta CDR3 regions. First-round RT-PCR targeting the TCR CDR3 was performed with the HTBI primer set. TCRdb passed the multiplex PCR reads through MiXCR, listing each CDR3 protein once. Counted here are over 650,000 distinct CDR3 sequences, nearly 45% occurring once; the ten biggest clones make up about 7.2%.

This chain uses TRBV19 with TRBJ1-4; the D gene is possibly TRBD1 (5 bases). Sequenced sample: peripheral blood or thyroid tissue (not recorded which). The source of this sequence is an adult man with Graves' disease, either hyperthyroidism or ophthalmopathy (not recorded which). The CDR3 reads CASNRDGATNEKLFF. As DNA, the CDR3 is TGTGCCAGTAATAGGGACGGAGCAACTAATGAAAAACTGTTTTTT.